The 28 T cell receptor beta chains listed next were all sequenced from one sample in a study of response to subunit inactivated influenza vaccine. TCRdb reanalysed the RT-PCR reads using MiXCR and keeps one entry per CDR3 protein. The data hold 700,000 to 900,000 distinct CDR3 sequences, with 21% observed a single time. The sequences come from PBMCs from blood, collected 5 days after vaccination. The receptors were sampled from a man aged 50 to 59 who received an inactivated influenza vaccine.

This clonotype was found a few times. V and J are TRBV11-2 and TRBJ2-1; 12 bases are a match to TRBD2. CDR3 length: 18 amino acids. Trimming took 5 bases from V and 8 from J; bases not matched to a gene: 16. Germline CDR1 SGHAT, CDR2 FQNNGV. The CDR3, as DNA: TGTGCCAGCAGCATCACCGCACCGACTAGCGGGGGAAAGTATGAGCAGTTCTTC. Protein: CASSITAPTSGGKYEQFF.

The V and J genes are TRBV12-3 or TRBV12-4 and TRBJ2-1, with D possibly TRBD1 on 6 matching bases. CDR3 length equals 15 residues. The V and J ends lost 2 bases and 7 bases respectively, with 15 bases between them. The CDR3 DNA reads TGTGCCAGCAGTTTACAGGGGACAATAGGAAATGAGCAGTTCTTC. Translated: CASSLQGTIGNEQFF.

The sample holds a few counts of this clonotype. The chain recombines TRBV3-1 with TRBJ1-5; D is undetermined. V shed 0 bases and J shed 7 bases, with 7 bases lying between them. Germline V gene lookup returns CDR1 LGHDT and CDR2 YNNKEL (reference sequence). The CDR3 is 13 residues long. The CDR3 region has the DNA TGTGCCAGCAGCCAAGACTGGGAACAGCCCCAGCATTTT. It specifies CASSQDWEQPQHF.

CDR3 bases: TGCAGCGTTGACGGGGGGATAAGCACAGATACGCAGTATTTT. Protein product: CSVDGGISTDTQYF. The rearrangement links TRBV29-1 to TRBJ2-3; 7 bases match TRBD2. J lost 0 bases, V lost 3 bases, and 3 bases had no gene match. This CDR3 region has 14 residues. The germline gives CDR1 SQVTM, CDR2 ANQGSEA.

The chain employs TRBV6-5 and TRBJ2-6; D gene uncertain. Trimming removed 3 bases at V and 0 bases at J, with 9 bases between. Germline V gives CDR1 MNHEY, CDR2 SVGAGI. The CDR3 is 16 amino acids. This chain's CDR3 is CASSYQYYSGANVLTF. CDR3 DNA sequence: TGTGCCAGCAGTTATCAGTACTACTCTGGGGCCAACGTCCTGACTTTC.

V gene TRBV24-1 combines with J gene TRBJ2-2; D unresolved. Per germline, CDR1 KGHDR and CDR2 SFDVKD. This CDR3 comprises 14 residues. The ends were cut back, 4 bases at V and 3 bases at J, with 8 bases in the middle. CDR3 amino acids: CATSEGRDTGELFF. Written as DNA, the CDR3 is TGTGCCACCAGTGAGGGCCGGGACACCGGGGAGCTGTTTTTT.

In this sample, this clonotype turned up many times. The gene calls are TRBV29-1 and TRBJ2-7; 9 bases are shared with TRBD1. V shed 3 bases and J 4 bases; nucleotides not matched to a gene: 1. CDR1 SQVTM and CDR2 ANQGSEA come from the germline V gene. The CDR3 loop spans 12 amino acids. CDR3 sequence: CSVEGQGYEQYF. Written as DNA, the CDR3 is TGCAGCGTTGAGGGACAGGGATACGAGCAGTACTTC.

The chain is built from TRBV20-1 and TRBJ2-1, with D perhaps TRBD1 (6 bases). V lost 6 bases and J 11 bases, leaving 20 bases between the germline ends. Germline loops: CDR1 DFQATT, CDR2 SNEGSKA (reference sequence). The CDR3 loop spans 13 amino acids. In nucleotides, the CDR3 is TGCAGTGCCCAGGACAGAGCTACAATGAAGCAGTTCTTC. It specifies CSAQDRATMKQFF.

This clonotype occurred a few times. This chain connects TRBV20-1 to TRBJ2-1; 9 bases agree with TRBD2. CDR1 is DFQATT, CDR2 SNEGSKA, per germline (reference sequence). Trimming took 0 bases from V and 9 from J; bases not matched to a gene: 9. The CDR3 runs 15 residues. The CDR3 nucleotides are TGCAGTGCTAGAGATCTCGCTGGACTAGCGTTTGAGCAGTTCTTC. Its translation is CSARDLAGLAFEQFF.

This clonotype was recorded a few times. V gene TRBV20-1 combines with J gene TRBJ2-1; 11 positions agree with TRBD2. Germline values: CDR1 DFQATT, CDR2 SNEGSKA (reference sequence). V was clipped by 8 bases and J by 0 bases; unmatched bases: 6. The CDR3 has 15 residues. CDR3 region: CSLPGLAASYNEQFF. The DNA of the CDR3 is TGCAGTCTTCCGGGACTAGCGGCCTCCTACAATGAGCAGTTCTTC.

This rearrangement joins TRBV20-1 to TRBJ1-4; D is uncertain. Per germline, CDR1 DFQATT and CDR2 SNEGSKA (reference sequence). The CDR3 consists of 15 residues. Trimming cost V 1 base and J 4 bases, with 13 bases left between them. This CDR3 is CSARALGRFNEKLFF. CDR3 coding DNA: TGCAGTGCTAGAGCCTTGGGGAGATTTAATGAAAAACTGTTTTTT.

J is TRBJ2-7 and V is TRBV20-1; 13 bases match TRBD2. The junction had 8 bases not matched to a gene; V was cut back by 1 base and J by 2 bases. Germline-derived CDR1 and CDR2 are DFQATT and SNEGSKA (reference sequence). The CDR3 sequence is 17 residues long. The CDR3 spells CSARAGTSGTLPYEQYF. The DNA of the CDR3 is TGCAGTGCTAGAGCCGGGACTAGCGGGACCTTACCCTACGAGCAGTACTTC.

The chain joins TRBV29-1 to TRBJ2-2; D remains ambiguous. The germline V gene encodes CDR1 SQVTM and CDR2 ANQGSEA. V was pared by 2 bases and J by 8 bases, with 6 bases between. This CDR3 has 11 residues. DNA of the CDR3: TGCAGCGTTGAAATGTGGGGGGAGCTGTTTTTT. This gives the protein CSVEMWGELFF.

The chain has TRBV6-2 or TRBV6-3 and TRBJ2-3; D tentatively fits TRBD1 or TRBD2 (5 bases each). The germline CDR1 and CDR2 sequences are MNHEY and SVGEGT. The CDR3 length is 15 residues. The V end was cut by 2 bases, the J end by 3 bases, with 12 bases between. The CDR3 loop is CASSYGPGTTDTQYF. CDR3 nucleotides: TGTGCCAGCAGTTACGGTCCCGGGACGACAGATACGCAGTATTTT.

This clonotype was seen a few times. The rearrangement joins TRBV12-3 or TRBV12-4 to TRBJ1-2; no firm D call. V was trimmed by 7 bases and J by 7 bases, leaving 22 bases between them. The CDR3 is made up of 15 amino acids. The CDR3 sequence: CASTMTSGRLGGYTF. In DNA form, the CDR3 reads TGTGCCAGCACCATGACCTCGGGAAGGTTAGGTGGCTACACCTTC.

In this sample, this clonotype turned up once. This rearrangement joins TRBV20-1 to TRBJ1-5; D possibly corresponds to TRBD1 (6 bases). V was trimmed by 6 bases and J by 4 bases, leaving 16 bases between them. Germline CDR1 reads DFQATT; CDR2 reads SNEGSKA (reference sequence). The CDR3 covers 14 residues. For the CDR3, the DNA is TGCAGTGCGGCAGGGGTCGAGGGTAATCAGCCCCAGCATTTT. It translates to CSAAGVEGNQPQHF.

This clonotype was counted between two and nine times. The chain employs TRBV20-1 and TRBJ2-7, with D tentatively TRBD1 (6 bases). Germline V gene lookup returns CDR1 DFQATT and CDR2 SNEGSKA (reference sequence). The V gene lost 3 bases and the J gene lost 3 bases, with 9 bases spanning the gap. The CDR3 has 12 residues. The CDR3: CSASRGNYEQYF. The CDR3 coding sequence is TGCAGTGCTAGTAGGGGGAACTACGAGCAGTACTTC.

The CDR3 loop reads CASSYRRRGPNTEAFF. The CDR3, as DNA: TGTGCCAGCAGTTATCGGCGCAGGGGGCCGAACACTGAAGCTTTCTTT. The genes are TRBV6-2 or TRBV6-3 and TRBJ1-1, with TRBD1 matching 8 bases. Looked up from germline, CDR1 is MNHEY and CDR2 is SVGEGT. Trimming took 3 bases from V and 1 from J; bases not matched to a gene: 7. This CDR3 region has 16 residues.

This clonotype was counted only a few times. This chain uses TRBV4-1 with TRBJ1-1; D is unclear. The germline V gene has CDR1 MGHRA and CDR2 YSYEKL. V lost 0 bases to trimming and J lost 1 base, with 6 bases between them. The CDR3 covers 14 residues. The CDR3 DNA reads TGCGCCAGCAGCCAAGATAATCAGAACACTGAAGCTTTCTTT. It yields the protein CASSQDNQNTEAFF.

This clonotype was observed a few times. The chain is built from TRBV9 and TRBJ2-1; D is perhaps TRBD1 or TRBD2 (6 bases each). Deletions cut 0 bases from V and 5 bases from J, with 9 bases between. Germline CDR1 and CDR2: SGDLS and YYNGEE. This CDR3 region has 14 residues. The CDR3 loop reads CASSVGGANNEQFF. CDR3 nucleotide sequence: TGTGCCAGCAGCGTAGGGGGGGCTAACAATGAGCAGTTCTTC.

The J gene is TRBJ2-7, the V gene TRBV18, with 7 bases identical to TRBD1. This CDR3 contains 15 residues. The junction had 8 bases not matched to a gene; V was cut back by 3 bases and J by 3 bases. Per germline, CDR1 KGHSH and CDR2 LQKENI. This CDR3 is CASSPPQGLDYEQYF. In nucleotides, the CDR3 is TGTGCCAGCTCACCTCCACAGGGGCTAGACTACGAGCAGTACTTC.

The table lists this clonotype with a few counts. The J gene is TRBJ2-7, the V gene TRBV20-1; 7 nucleotides agree with TRBD2. V lost 4 bases, J lost 2 bases, and 8 bases stayed unmatched. Germline V CDR1 and CDR2: DFQATT, SNEGSKA (reference sequence). The CDR3 loop spans 14 amino acids. CDR3 amino acids: CSATGRGLTYEQYF. The CDR3 DNA reads TGCAGTGCTACTGGGAGGGGTCTCACCTACGAGCAGTACTTC.

This clonotype was observed a few times. V usage is TRBV5-1 and J usage is TRBJ2-5; possible D gene TRBD1, 6 bases. Germline-derived CDR1 and CDR2 are SGHRS and YFSETQ. With 4 bases removed from V and 0 bases from J, the gap between germline ends came to 10 bases. The CDR3 totals 14 residues. The CDR3 coding sequence is TGCGCCAGCAGCACGGGACATAACCAAGAGACCCAGTACTTC. The encoded protein is CASSTGHNQETQYF.

The chain couples TRBV4-2 to TRBJ2-1; TRBD2 agrees at 11 bases. J gave up 4 bases and V 0 bases, and 8 bases lay outside the gene matches. Per the germline V gene, CDR1 is LGHNA and CDR2 is YNFKEQ. This CDR3 is built from 18 residues. CDR3 nucleotide sequence: TGTGCCAGCAGCCAAGACCTTGCACTAGCGGGGGTTTACAATGAGCAGTTCTTC. It translates to CASSQDLALAGVYNEQFF.

This chain connects TRBV20-1 to TRBJ2-3, with D unclear. This CDR3 is 10 amino acids long. V was shortened by 4 bases and J by 4 bases, with 3 bases between the two germline ends. In germline, CDR1 is DFQATT, CDR2 SNEGSKA (reference sequence). In nucleotides, the CDR3 is TGCAGTGCTAAGGCAGATACGCAGTATTTT. Translating it yields CSAKADTQYF.

This clonotype turned up a few times. This rearrangement joins TRBV6-1 to TRBJ2-1; D is unresolved. CDR1 and CDR2 from the germline V gene are MNHNS and SASEGT. V gave up 8 bases and J gave up 0 bases, with 14 bases separating them. This CDR3 has 15 residues. CDR3 DNA sequence: TGTGCCAGCGTCGAGCGCCTTGGCTCCTACAATGAGCAGTTCTTC. Translated: CASVERLGSYNEQFF.

The genes are TRBV5-6 and TRBJ2-7; TRBD1 matches at 12 bases. This CDR3 contains 15 residues. The germline CDR1 and CDR2 sequences are SGHDT and YYEEEE. J lost 3 bases, V lost 5 bases, and 6 bases had no gene match. The CDR3 here is CASSHGTGGLYEQYF. The CDR3 coding sequence is TGTGCCAGCAGTCACGGGACAGGGGGCCTCTACGAGCAGTACTTC.

The J gene is TRBJ2-5, the V gene TRBV7-6, with 11 bases identical to TRBD1. This CDR3 contains 15 residues. CDR1 is SGHVS and CDR2 is FNYEAQ in the germline V gene. Trimming removed 2 bases from V and 4 bases from J; junction bases left unmatched: 3. CDR3 amino acids: CASSLLGQGAETQYF. CDR3 coding DNA: TGTGCCAGCAGCTTACTAGGACAGGGGGCAGAGACCCAGTACTTC.